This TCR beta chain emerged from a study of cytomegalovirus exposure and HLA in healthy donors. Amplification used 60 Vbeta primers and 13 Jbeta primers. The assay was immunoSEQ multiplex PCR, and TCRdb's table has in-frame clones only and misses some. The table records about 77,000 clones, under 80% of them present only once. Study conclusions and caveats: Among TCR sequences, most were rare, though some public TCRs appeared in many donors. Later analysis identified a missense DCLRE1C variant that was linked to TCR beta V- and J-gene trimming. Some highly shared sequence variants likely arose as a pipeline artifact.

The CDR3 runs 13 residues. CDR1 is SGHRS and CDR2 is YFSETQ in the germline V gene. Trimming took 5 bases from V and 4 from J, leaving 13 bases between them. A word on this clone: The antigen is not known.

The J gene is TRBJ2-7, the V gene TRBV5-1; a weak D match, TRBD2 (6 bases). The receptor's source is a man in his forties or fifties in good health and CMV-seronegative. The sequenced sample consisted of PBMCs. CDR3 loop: CASSRLEGYEQYF. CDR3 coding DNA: TGCGCCAGCAGTAGACTAGAAGGTTACGAGCAGTACTTC.